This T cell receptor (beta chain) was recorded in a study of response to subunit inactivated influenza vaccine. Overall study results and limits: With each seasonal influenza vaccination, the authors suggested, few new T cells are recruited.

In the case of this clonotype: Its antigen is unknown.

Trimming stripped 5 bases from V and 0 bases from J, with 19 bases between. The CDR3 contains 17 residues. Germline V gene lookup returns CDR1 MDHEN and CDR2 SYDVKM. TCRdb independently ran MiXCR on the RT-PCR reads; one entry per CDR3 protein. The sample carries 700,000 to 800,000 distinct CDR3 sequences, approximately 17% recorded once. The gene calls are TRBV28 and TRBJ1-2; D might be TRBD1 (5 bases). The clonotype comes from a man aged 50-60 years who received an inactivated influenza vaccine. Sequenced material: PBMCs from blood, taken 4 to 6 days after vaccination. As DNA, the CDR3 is TGTGCCAGCAGTCTCGGCGGAGGGGCCTATACTAACTATGGCTACACCTTC. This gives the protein CASSLGGGAYTNYGYTF.